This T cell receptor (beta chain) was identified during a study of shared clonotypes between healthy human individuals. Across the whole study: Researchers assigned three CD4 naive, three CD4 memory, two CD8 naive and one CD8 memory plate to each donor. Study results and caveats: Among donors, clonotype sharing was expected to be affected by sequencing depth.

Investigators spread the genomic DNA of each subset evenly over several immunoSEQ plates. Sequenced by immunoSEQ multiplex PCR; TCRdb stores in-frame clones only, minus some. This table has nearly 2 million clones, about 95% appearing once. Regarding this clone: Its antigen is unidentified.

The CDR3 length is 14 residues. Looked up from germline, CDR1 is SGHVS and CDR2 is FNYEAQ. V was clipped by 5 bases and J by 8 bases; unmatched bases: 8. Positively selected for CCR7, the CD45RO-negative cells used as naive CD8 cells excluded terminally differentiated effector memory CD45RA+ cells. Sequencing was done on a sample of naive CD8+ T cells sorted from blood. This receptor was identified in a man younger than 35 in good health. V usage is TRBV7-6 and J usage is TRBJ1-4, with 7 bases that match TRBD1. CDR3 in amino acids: CASSLTGSGEKLFF. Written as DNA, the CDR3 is TGTGCCAGCAGCCTGACAGGGTCGGGAGAAAAACTGTTTTTT.